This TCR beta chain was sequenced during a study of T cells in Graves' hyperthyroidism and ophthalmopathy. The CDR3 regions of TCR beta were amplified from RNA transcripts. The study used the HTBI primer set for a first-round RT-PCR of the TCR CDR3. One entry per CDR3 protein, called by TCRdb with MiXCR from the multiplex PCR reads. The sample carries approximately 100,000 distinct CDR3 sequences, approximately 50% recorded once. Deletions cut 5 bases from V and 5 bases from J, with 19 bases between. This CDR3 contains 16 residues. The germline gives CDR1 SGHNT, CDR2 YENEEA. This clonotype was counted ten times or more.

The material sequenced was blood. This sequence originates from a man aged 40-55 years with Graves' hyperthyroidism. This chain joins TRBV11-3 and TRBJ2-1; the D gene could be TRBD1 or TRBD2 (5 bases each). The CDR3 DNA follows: TGTGCCAGCAGCCGCGAGCTAGGGAGACAGAACAATGAGCAGTTCTTC. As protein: CASSRELGRQNNEQFF.